This section outlines one T cell receptor (beta chain) sequence together with its context. After removal of 6 bases from V and 0 bases from J, the junction contained 1 base not matched to a gene. The CDR3 runs 13 residues. These data originate in a study of identical twins. Template switching, a step in the protocol, added a universal primer site, and cDNA carried unique molecular identifiers. TCRdb re-analysed the 5' RACE reads in MiXCR, keeping a single row per CDR3 protein. The sample consists of 650,000 to 750,000 distinct CDR3 sequences, 21% of them appearing once. The data were also submitted as part of a second study, on T cells expressing NK-cell markers. That source adds: These same clonotypes (in several donors) also led the CD3+CD56-NKG2C+ fraction.

This clonotype was obtained from a woman under 30 in good health. The chain uses TRBV12-3 or TRBV12-4 and TRBJ1-1; TRBD1 agrees at 7 bases. Material for sequencing was PBMCs. CDR3 residues: CASRDRLNTEAFF. CDR3 DNA sequence: TGTGCCAGCAGGGACAGGTTGAACACTGAAGCTTTCTTT.